These 11 T cell receptor beta chains originate from one sample sequenced in a study of cytomegalovirus exposure and HLA in healthy donors. The PCR had 60 Vbeta and 13 Jbeta primers. Here immunoSEQ multiplex PCR was the method, and the copy in TCRdb shows in-frame clones only, minus some. The sample yields fewer than 200,000 clones, roughly 74% seen once. Sequencing used PBMCs. These receptors all come from a woman in her twenties or thirties in good health and CMV-seropositive.

This chain links TRBV6-5 with TRBJ2-1; 7 bases map to TRBD2. The CDR3 is 16 residues long. Germline V gene data show CDR1 as MNHEY and CDR2 as SVGAGI. Unmatched junction bases numbered 7, after V lost 0 bases and J lost 5 bases. The CDR3 DNA sequence: TGTGCCAGCAGTTACTCCGGGGCTAGCGGCCACAATGAGCAGTTCTTC. It codes for CASSYSGASGHNEQFF.

V and J are TRBV4-1 and TRBJ2-3; 7 bases agree with TRBD1. The CDR3 contains 14 residues. J was trimmed by 1 base and V by 4 bases; bases with no gene match: 2. The germline gives CDR1 MGHRA, CDR2 YSYEKL. CDR3 sequence: CASSPGQRTDTQYF. Written as DNA, the CDR3 is TGCGCCAGCAGCCCGGGACAGCGCACAGATACGCAGTATTTT.

This chain links TRBV18 with TRBJ1-5; the D gene is possibly TRBD1 (6 bases). The CDR3 extends over 15 amino acids. Trimming shortened V by 3 bases and J by 8 bases, and 17 bases separated the two germline ends. CDR1 and CDR2 (germline): KGHSH, LQKENI. The CDR3 sequence: CASSPVRQASEPQHF. The CDR3 DNA reads TGTGCCAGCTCACCGGTTAGACAGGCGAGTGAGCCCCAGCATTTT. The full variable domain, in which reference TRBV18 and TRBJ1-5 provide the parts outside the CDR3, is NAGVMQNPRHLVRRRGQEARLRCSPMKGHSHVYWYRQLPEEGLKFMVYLQKENIIDESGMPKERFSAEFPKEGPSILRIQQVVRGDSAAYFCASSPVRQASEPQHFGDGTRLSIL.

V and J are TRBV30 and TRBJ1-1; 8 nucleotides agree with TRBD1. The CDR3 has 15 amino acids. Unmatched junction bases numbered 4, after V lost 0 bases and J lost 1 base. Per germline, CDR1 GTSNPN and CDR2 SVGIG (reference sequence). The CDR3 DNA reads TGTGCCTGGAGTGTAGGAGGGACAGGGAACACTGAAGCTTTCTTT. It is translated as CAWSVGGTGNTEAFF. The full variable domain, in which reference TRBV30 and TRBJ1-1 provide the parts outside the CDR3, is SQTIHQWPATLVQPVGSPLSLECTVEGTSNPNLYWYRQAAGRGLQLLFYSVGIGQISSEVPQNLSASRPQDRQFILSSKKLLLSDSGFYLCAWSVGGTGNTEAFFGQGTRLTVV.

This clone was detected a few times. V gene TRBV10-3 combines with J gene TRBJ2-1, with 10 bases identical to TRBD2. V lost 0 bases and J lost 2; bases outside the gene matches: 7. CDR1 is ENHRY and CDR2 is SYGVKD in the germline V gene. The CDR3 has 18 residues. As DNA, the CDR3 is TGTGCCATCAGTGAGTCTACTAGCGGGGTGGTCACCTACAATGAGCAGTTCTTC. Its translation is CAISESTSGVVTYNEQFF.

Of note for this clone: The sample carries other DNA sequences with the same CDR3. CDR3 sequence (DNA): TGTGCCAGCTCACCAGGACAGTCGAACACTGAAGCTTTCTTT. Amino acid sequence: CASSPGQSNTEAFF. V is TRBV18 and J is TRBJ1-1; possible D gene TRBD1, 6 bases. The CDR3 loop spans 14 amino acids. Trimming removed 2 bases from V and 1 base from J, with 8 bases in between. Per germline, CDR1 KGHSH and CDR2 LQKENI. Together with reference TRBV18 and TRBJ1-1, the CDR3 gives the full variable domain: NAGVMQNPRHLVRRRGQEARLRCSPMKGHSHVYWYRQLPEEGLKFMVYLQKENIIDESGMPKERFSAEFPKEGPSILRIQQVVRGDSAAYFCASSPGQSNTEAFFGQGTRLTVV.

This chain links TRBV29-1 with TRBJ2-1; 7 bases match TRBD1. The V segment lost 8 bases and the J segment 6 bases; nucleotides outside the gene matches: 4. Per germline, CDR1 SQVTM and CDR2 ANQGSEA. This CDR3 is 11 amino acids long. The CDR3 DNA reads TGCAGCAAACGACAGGGCAATGAGCAGTTCTTC. Translating gives CSKRQGNEQFF.

V usage is TRBV2 and J usage is TRBJ1-2; 7 nucleotides align to TRBD1. The CDR3 contains 12 residues. The germline V gene encodes CDR1 SNHLY and CDR2 FYNNEI. With 11 bases clipped from V and 4 bases from J, the junction kept 7 bases outside the gene matches. The CDR3 is CASPTGSYGYTF. The CDR3 bases are TGTGCCTCCCCGACAGGGTCCTATGGCTACACCTTC. Drawing the rest from reference TRBV2 and TRBJ1-2, the complete variable domain is EPEVTQTPSHQVTQMGQEVILRCVPISNHLYFYWYRQILGQKVEFLVSFYNNEISEKSEIFDDQFSVERPDGSNFTLKIRSTKLEDSAMYFCASPTGSYGYTFGSGTRLTVV.

Many counts were recorded for this clone. This rearrangement joins TRBV19 to TRBJ1-1; tentatively, D is TRBD1 (5 bases). V was trimmed by 3 bases and J by 0 bases, leaving 11 bases between them. CDR3 size: 15 residues. Germline-derived CDR1 and CDR2 are LNHDA and SQIVND (reference sequence). The CDR3 bases are TGTGCCAGTAGTATTACCCGGGGGATGAACACTGAAGCTTTCTTT. Translation: CASSITRGMNTEAFF. Supplemented by reference TRBV19 and TRBJ1-1, the full variable domain reads DGGITQSPKYLFRKEGQNVTLSCEQNLNHDAMYWYRQDPGQGLRLIYYSQIVNDFQKGDIAEGYSVSREKKESFPLTVTSAQKNPTAFYLCASSITRGMNTEAFFGQGTRLTVV.

The J gene is TRBJ1-2, the V gene TRBV7-3; 8 bases match TRBD1. V lost 5 bases to trimming and J lost 0 bases; unmatched junction nucleotides: 8. Germline V gene data show CDR1 as SGHTA and CDR2 as FQGTGA. The CDR3 covers 16 residues. The CDR3 DNA reads TGTGCCAGCAGCCCGCGGACAGGGAGGGCTAACTATGGCTACACCTTC. Translated, it gives CASSPRTGRANYGYTF.

Note on this clone: One end of the junction is discordant with germline, which a read error may explain. V and J are TRBV7-9 and TRBJ1-3; the D gene is possibly TRBD1 (6 bases). Germline V CDR1 and CDR2: SEHNR, FQNEAQ (reference sequence). The CDR3 is 15 amino acids. The CDR3 nucleotides are TGTTCCAGCAGCCTTATGCACAGGGCCGGCAACACCATATATTTT. Its translation: CSSSLMHRAGNTIYF.